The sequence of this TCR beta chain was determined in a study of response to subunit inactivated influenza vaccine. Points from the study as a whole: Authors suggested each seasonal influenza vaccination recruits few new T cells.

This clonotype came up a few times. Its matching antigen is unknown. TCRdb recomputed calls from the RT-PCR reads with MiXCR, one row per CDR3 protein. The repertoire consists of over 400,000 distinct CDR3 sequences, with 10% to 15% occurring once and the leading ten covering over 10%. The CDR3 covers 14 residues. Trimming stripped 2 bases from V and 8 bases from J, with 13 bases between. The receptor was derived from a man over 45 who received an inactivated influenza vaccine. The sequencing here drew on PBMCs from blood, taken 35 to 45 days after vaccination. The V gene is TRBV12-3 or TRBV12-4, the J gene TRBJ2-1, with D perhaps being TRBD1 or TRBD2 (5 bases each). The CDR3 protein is CASSLPRDGYEQFF. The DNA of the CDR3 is TGTGCCAGCAGTTTACCCAGGGACGGGTATGAGCAGTTCTTC.